A single sample is the source of the 5 T cell receptor beta chains below, sequenced in a study of beta chain features in type 1 diabetes. The sequenced template was cDNA made from the entire isolated RNA. Only in-frame clones appear in the TCRdb table, and some are missing; sequencing was by immunoSEQ multiplex PCR. The sample records 300,000 to 350,000 clones, less than 9.5% being singletons. Sequenced sample: central memory CD4+ T cells from blood. The receptors here all came from a woman aged 18-29 years in good health.

The table lists this clone with a few counts. The chain employs TRBV7-6 and TRBJ2-5; a possible D gene is TRBD2 (7 bases). Between the trimmed V and J ends, which lost 8 bases and 3 bases, there was a span of 19 bases. This CDR3 spans 15 amino acids. CDR1 and CDR2 (germline): SGHVS, FNYEAQ. The CDR3, as DNA: TGTGCCAGCGGATTCGGGGGGCAGGGTAAAGAGACCCAGTACTTC. It is translated as CASGFGGQGKETQYF. The full variable domain, with the rest looked up from reference TRBV7-6 and TRBJ2-5, is GAGVSQSPRYKVTKRGQDVALRCDPISGHVSLYWYRQALGQGPEFLTYFNYEAQQDKSGLPNDRFSAERPEGSISTLTIQRTEQRDSAMYRCASGFGGQGKETQYFGPGTRLLVL.

This clone was detected only a few times. This chain uses TRBV2 with TRBJ1-2; D not certain. The CDR3 has 13 amino acids. The germline V gene encodes CDR1 SNHLY and CDR2 FYNNEI. V was shortened by 5 bases and J by 2 bases, with 9 bases between the two germline ends. CDR3 loop: CASSQDGNYGYTF. CDR3 DNA: TGTGCCAGCAGTCAGGACGGCAACTATGGCTACACCTTC.

J is TRBJ2-7 and V is TRBV10-3; 12 bases are shared with TRBD1. This CDR3 has 13 amino acids. V trimming: 10 bases; J trimming: 2 bases; junction bases outside the gene matches: 3. Germline V gives CDR1 ENHRY, CDR2 SYGVKD. CDR3: CATRDRGPYEQYF. DNA for the CDR3: TGTGCCACACGGGACAGGGGGCCCTACGAGCAGTACTTC.

V usage is TRBV4-3 and J usage is TRBJ2-5; D remains ambiguous. The CDR3 contains 13 residues. Trimming left V 1 base short and J 0 bases short, with 3 bases between. The germline gives CDR1 LGHNA, CDR2 YSLEER. CDR3 region: CASSQGYQETQYF. The DNA of the CDR3 is TGCGCCAGCAGCCAAGGCTACCAAGAGACCCAGTACTTC.

This clone has only a few counts. Other DNA sequences in this sample translate to the same CDR3. The chain has TRBV28 and TRBJ1-2; TRBD1 agrees at 8 bases. Trimming at V came to 4 bases and at J to 4 bases, leaving 5 bases not matched to a gene. This CDR3 has 14 residues. Germline V gives CDR1 MDHEN, CDR2 SYDVKM. The CDR3: CASSSGTGLYGYTF. CDR3 in DNA: TGTGCCAGCAGTTCCGGGACAGGCCTCTATGGCTACACCTTC.